This TCR beta chain was documented in a study of blood T cell repertoires in COVID-19. Overall study context: Donors in the United States, Italy and Spain gave samples during acute or convalescent COVID-19. T cells, B-cell-depleted T cells, or PBMCs provided the cDNA or gDNA that served as material.

As originally analysed: The authors estimated nucleated cell counts from reference gene primer amplification. TCRdb keeps only in-frame clones here, not all; method: immunoSEQ multiplex PCR. D and trimming were read from the DNA, whereas the V and J calls and clone size are those reported in that table. In the table there are about 52,000 clones, under 90% of which are singletons. Trimming cost V 1 base and J 0 bases, with 8 bases left between them. The CDR3 is 15 amino acids. Germline loops: CDR1 SGHTS, CDR2 YDEGEE. This clone has just one count. The TCR sequence derives from a man aged 80 or over with active or convalescent COVID-19. The source material was peripheral blood. The chain links TRBV5-8 to TRBJ1-3; D not certain. The CDR3 sequence: CASSLSRHSGNTIYF. DNA of the CDR3: TGTGCCAGCAGCTTGTCCAGGCACTCTGGAAACACCATATATTTT.